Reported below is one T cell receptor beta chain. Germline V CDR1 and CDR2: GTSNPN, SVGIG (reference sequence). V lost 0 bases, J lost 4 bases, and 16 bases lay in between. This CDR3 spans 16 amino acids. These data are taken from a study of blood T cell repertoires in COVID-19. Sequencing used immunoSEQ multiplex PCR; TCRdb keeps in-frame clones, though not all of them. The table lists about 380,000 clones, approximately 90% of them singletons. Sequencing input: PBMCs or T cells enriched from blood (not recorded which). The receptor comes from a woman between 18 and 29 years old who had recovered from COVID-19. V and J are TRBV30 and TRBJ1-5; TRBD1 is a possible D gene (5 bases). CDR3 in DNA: TGTGCCTGGAGTGTACTGGGGCCAGGGTCAAATCAGCCCCAGCATTTT. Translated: CAWSVLGPGSNQPQHF.